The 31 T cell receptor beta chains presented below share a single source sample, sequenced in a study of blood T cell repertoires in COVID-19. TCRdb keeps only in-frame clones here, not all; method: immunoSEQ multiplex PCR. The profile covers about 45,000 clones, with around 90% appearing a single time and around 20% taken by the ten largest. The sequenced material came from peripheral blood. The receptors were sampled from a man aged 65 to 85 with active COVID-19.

The chain's CDR3 is CASSEVREQYF. For the CDR3, the DNA is TGTGCCAGCAGTGAAGTGAGGGAGCAGTACTTC. V usage is TRBV6-1 and J usage is TRBJ2-7; D is undetermined. V was trimmed by 1 base and J by 7 bases, leaving 5 bases between them. The germline V gene encodes CDR1 MNHNS and CDR2 SASEGT. This CDR3 is built from 11 residues.

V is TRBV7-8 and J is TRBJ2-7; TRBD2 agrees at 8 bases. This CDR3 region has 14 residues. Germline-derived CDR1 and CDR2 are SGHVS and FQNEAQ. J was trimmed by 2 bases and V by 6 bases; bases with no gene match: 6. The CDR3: CASSGSGSAYEQYF. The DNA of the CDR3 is TGTGCCAGCAGTGGGAGCGGGAGTGCCTACGAGCAGTACTTC.

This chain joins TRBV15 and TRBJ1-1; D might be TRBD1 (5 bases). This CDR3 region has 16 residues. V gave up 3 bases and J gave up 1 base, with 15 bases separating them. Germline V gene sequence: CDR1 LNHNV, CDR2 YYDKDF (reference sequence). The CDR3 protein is CATSSLFRGRNTEAFF. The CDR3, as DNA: TGTGCCACCAGCAGTCTATTCCGGGGGAGGAACACTGAAGCTTTCTTT.

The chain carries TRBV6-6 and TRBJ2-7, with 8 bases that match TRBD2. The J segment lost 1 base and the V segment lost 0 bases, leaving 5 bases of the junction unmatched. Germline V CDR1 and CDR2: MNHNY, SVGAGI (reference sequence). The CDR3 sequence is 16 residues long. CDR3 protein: CASSYSLAGPSYEQYF. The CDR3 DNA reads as TGTGCCAGCAGTTACTCGTTAGCGGGGCCTTCCTACGAGCAGTACTTC.

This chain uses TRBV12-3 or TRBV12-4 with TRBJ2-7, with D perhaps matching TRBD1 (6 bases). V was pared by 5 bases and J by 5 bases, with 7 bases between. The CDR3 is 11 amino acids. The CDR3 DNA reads TGTGCCAGCAGTGGGACACACGAGCAGTACTTC. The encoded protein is CASSGTHEQYF.

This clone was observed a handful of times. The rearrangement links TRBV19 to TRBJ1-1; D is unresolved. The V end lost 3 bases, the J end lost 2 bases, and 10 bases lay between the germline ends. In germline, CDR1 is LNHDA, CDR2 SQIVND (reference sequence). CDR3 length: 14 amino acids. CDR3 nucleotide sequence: TGTGCCAGTAGTATCGCGGCCTCCAACACTGAAGCTTTCTTT. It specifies CASSIAASNTEAFF.

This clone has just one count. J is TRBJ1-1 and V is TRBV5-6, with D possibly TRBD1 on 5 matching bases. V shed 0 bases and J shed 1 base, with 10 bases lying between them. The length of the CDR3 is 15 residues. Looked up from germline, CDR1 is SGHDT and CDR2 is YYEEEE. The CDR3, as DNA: TGTGCCAGCAGCTTGGCAGGAACAGGGAACACTGAAGCTTTCTTT. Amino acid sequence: CASSLAGTGNTEAFF.

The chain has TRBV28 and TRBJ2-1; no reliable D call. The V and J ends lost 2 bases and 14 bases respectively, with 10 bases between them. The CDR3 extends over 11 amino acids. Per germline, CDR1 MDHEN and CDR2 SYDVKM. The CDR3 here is CASSLRSLKFF. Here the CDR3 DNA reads TGTGCCAGCAGTTTAAGAAGCCTCAAGTTCTTC.

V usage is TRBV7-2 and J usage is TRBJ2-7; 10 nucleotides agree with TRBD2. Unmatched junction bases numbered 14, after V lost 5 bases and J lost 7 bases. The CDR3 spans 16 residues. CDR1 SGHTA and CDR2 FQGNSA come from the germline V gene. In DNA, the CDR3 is TGTGCCAGCAGCCCCCTGGGTAGCGGGAGGAATAAAGAGCAGTACTTC. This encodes CASSPLGSGRNKEQYF.

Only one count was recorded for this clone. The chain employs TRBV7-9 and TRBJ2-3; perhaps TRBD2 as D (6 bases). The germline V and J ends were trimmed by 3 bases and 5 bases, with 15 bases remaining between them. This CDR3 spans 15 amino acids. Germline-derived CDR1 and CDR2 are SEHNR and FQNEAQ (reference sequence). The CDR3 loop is CASSFTSPPGDTQYF. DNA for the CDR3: TGTGCCAGCAGCTTTACTAGCCCCCCTGGAGATACGCAGTATTTT. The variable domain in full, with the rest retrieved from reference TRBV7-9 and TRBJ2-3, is DTGVSQNPRHKITKRGQNVTFRCDPISEHNRLYWYRQTLGQGPEFLTYFQNEAQLEKSRLLSDRFSAERPKGSFSTLEIQRTEQGDSAMYLCASSFTSPPGDTQYFGPGTRLTVL.

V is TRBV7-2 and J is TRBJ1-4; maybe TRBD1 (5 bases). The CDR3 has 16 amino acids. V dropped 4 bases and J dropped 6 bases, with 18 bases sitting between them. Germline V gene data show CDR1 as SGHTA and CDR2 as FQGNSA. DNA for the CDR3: TGTGCCAGCAGCTCCCCAGGGAGGGCGTTTGATGAAAAACTGTTTTTT. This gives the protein CASSSPGRAFDEKLFF.

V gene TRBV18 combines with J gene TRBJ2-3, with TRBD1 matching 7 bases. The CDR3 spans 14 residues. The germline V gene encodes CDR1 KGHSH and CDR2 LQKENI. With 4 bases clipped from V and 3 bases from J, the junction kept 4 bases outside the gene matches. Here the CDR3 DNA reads TGTGCCAGCTCACGGGACAGTATAACAGATACGCAGTATTTT. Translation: CASSRDSITDTQYF. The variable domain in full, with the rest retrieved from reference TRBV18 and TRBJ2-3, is NAGVMQNPRHLVRRRGQEARLRCSPMKGHSHVYWYRQLPEEGLKFMVYLQKENIIDESGMPKERFSAEFPKEGPSILRIQQVVRGDSAAYFCASSRDSITDTQYFGPGTRLTVL.

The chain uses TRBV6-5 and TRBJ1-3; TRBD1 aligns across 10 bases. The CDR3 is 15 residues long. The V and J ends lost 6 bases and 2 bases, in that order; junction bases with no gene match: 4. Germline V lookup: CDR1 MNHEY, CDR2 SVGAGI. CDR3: CASRRQGAAGNTIYF. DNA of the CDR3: TGTGCCAGCAGGCGACAGGGGGCGGCTGGAAACACCATATATTTT.

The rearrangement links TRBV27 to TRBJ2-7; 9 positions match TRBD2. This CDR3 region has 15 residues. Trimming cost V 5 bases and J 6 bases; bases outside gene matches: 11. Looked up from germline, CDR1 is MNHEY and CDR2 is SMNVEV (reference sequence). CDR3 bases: TGTGCCAGCAGTCCCCGACTAGCGGCTCTTAGCGAGCAGTACTTC. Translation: CASSPRLAALSEQYF.

CDR3 residues: CASSFPGGGTIYF. In DNA form, the CDR3 reads TGTGCCAGCAGTTTTCCGGGGGGCGGCACCATATATTTT. The chain is built from TRBV12-3 or TRBV12-4 and TRBJ1-3, with a possible D match to TRBD1 (6 bases). The germline V and J ends were trimmed by 3 bases and 9 bases, with 12 bases remaining between them. This CDR3 is built from 13 residues.

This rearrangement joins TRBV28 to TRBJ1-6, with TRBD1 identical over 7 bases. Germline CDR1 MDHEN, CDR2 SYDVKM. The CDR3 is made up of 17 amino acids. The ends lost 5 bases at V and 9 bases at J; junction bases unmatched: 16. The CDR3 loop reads CASSPSGGGWISSPLHF. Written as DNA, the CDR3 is TGTGCCAGCAGTCCCTCTGGAGGGGGCTGGATTAGTTCACCCCTCCACTTT.

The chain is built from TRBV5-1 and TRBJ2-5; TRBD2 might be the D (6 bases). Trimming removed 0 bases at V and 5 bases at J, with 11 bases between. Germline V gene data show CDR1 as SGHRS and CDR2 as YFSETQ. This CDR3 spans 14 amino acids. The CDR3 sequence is CASSLGGGGETQYF. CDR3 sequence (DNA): TGCGCCAGCAGCTTGGGTGGGGGAGGCGAGACCCAGTACTTC.

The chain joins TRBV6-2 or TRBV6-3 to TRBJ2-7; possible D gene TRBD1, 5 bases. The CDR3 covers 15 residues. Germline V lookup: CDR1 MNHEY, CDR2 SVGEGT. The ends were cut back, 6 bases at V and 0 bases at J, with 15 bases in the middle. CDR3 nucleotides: TGTGCCAGCAGCCCCGCAAACAGGTTCTCCTACGAGCAGTACTTC. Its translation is CASSPANRFSYEQYF.

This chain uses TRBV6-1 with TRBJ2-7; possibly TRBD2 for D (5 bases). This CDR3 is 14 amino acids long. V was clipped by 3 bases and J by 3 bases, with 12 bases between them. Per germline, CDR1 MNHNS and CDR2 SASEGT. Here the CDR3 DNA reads TGTGCCAGCAGTGAGGGTGTGAGCGGCTACGAGCAGTACTTC. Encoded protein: CASSEGVSGYEQYF.

CDR3: CASSQAGRGDYPDTQYF. DNA of the CDR3: TGCGCCAGCAGCCAAGCGGGGCGGGGGGATTACCCAGATACGCAGTATTTT. The chain carries TRBV4-3 and TRBJ2-3, with 8 positions matching TRBD2. Trimming at V came to 1 base and at J to 4 bases, leaving 10 bases not matched to a gene. CDR1 and CDR2 (germline): LGHNA, YSLEER. This CDR3 is built from 17 residues.

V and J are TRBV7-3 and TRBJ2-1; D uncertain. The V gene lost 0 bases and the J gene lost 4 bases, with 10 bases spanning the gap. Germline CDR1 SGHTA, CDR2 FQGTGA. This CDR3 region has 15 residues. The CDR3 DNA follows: TGTGCCAGCAGCTTAACGGCCGCCTCGTACAATGAGCAGTTCTTC. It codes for CASSLTAASYNEQFF.

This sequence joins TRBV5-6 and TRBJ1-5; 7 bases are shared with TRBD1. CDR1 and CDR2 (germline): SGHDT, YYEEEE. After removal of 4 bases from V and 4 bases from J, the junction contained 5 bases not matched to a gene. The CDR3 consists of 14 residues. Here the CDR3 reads CASSRDRVNQPQHF. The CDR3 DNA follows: TGTGCCAGCAGCCGAGACAGGGTAAATCAGCCCCAGCATTTT.

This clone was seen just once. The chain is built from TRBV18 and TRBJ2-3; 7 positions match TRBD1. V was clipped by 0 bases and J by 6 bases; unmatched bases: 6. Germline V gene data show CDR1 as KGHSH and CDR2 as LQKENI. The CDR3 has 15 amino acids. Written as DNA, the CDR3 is TGTGCCAGCTCACCACCAATCAGGGGGTTCGATACGCAGTATTTT. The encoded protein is CASSPPIRGFDTQYF.

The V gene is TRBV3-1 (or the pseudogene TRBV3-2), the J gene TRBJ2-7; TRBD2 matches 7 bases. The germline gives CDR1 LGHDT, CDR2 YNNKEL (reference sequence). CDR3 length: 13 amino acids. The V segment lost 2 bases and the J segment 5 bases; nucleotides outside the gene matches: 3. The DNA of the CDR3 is TGTGCCAGCAGCCAACGCGGGAGAGACGAGCAGTACTTC. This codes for CASSQRGRDEQYF.

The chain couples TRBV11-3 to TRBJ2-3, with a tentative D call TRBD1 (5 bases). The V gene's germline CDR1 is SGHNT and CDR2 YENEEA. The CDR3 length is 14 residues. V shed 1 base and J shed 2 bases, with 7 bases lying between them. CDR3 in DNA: TGTGCCAGCAGCTTAGGACAGACCACAGATACGCAGTATTTT. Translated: CASSLGQTTDTQYF.

The CDR3 loop is CASSVGRAYQTDTQYF. Here the CDR3 DNA reads TGTGCCAGCAGCGTGGGGAGGGCCTATCAAACAGATACGCAGTATTTT. The genes are TRBV5-8 and TRBJ2-3; 7 bases match TRBD2. Germline CDR1 reads SGHTS; CDR2 reads YDEGEE. The trim removed 4 bases at V and 3 bases at J, leaving 11 bases unmatched. There are 16 residues in the CDR3.

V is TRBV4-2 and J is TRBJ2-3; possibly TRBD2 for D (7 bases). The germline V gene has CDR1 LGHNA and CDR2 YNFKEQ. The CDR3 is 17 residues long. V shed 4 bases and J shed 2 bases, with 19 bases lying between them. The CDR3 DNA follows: TGTGCCAGCAGCCTGCAGGGGTCTAGCGGCAACACAGATACGCAGTATTTT. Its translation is CASSLQGSSGNTDTQYF.

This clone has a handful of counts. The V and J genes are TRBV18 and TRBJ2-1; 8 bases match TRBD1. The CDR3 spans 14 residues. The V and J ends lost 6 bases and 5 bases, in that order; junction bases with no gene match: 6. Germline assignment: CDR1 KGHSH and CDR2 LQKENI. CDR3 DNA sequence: TGTGCCAGCTCCTGGGACAGGAAAAACAATGAGCAGTTCTTC. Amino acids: CASSWDRKNNEQFF.

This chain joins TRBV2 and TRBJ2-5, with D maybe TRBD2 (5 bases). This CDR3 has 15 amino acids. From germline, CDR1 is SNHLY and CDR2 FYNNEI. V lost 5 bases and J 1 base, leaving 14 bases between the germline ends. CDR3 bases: TGTGCCAGCAGTCTGAGGGCCCCGTCCCAAGAGACCCAGTACTTC. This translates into CASSLRAPSQETQYF.

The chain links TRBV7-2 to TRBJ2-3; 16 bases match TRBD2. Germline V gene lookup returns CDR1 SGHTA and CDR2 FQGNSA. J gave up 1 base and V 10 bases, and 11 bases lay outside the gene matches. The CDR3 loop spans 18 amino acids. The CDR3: CATAMGLAGGAGTDTQYF. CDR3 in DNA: TGTGCCACCGCCATGGGACTAGCGGGGGGGGCGGGCACAGATACGCAGTATTTT.

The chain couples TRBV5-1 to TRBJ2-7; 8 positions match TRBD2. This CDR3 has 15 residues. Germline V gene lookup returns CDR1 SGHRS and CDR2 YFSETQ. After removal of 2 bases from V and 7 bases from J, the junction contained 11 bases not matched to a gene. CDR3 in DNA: TGCGCCAGCAGCTTTGAGACTAGCGCCCTGGGGGAGCAGTACTTC. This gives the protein CASSFETSALGEQYF.